Each of the 5 T cell receptor beta chains below was sequenced from the same sample in a study of CD8 T cells in ankylosing spondylitis (dated by TCRdb to the late 2010s). The library was produced with 5' RACE. Sequencing instrument: Illumina HiSeq 2500. TCRdb cleaned the public reads at Q25 with fastp, built clones with MiXCR and kept in-frame beta chains. Rows are unified per CDR3 protein, each entry keeping the most common DNA and genes. The sample table records 250,000 to 300,000 distinct CDR3 sequences; 20% of these occur just once. The ten largest clonotypes hold 7.8% of the sample. Sequences were obtained from blood, either unsorted or a sorted T cell fraction (not recorded which). Source of these receptors: a male donor with ankylosing spondylitis or in good health (not recorded which).

This sequence joins TRBV29-1 and TRBJ1-1; 8 bases are a match to TRBD1. J lost 4 bases, V lost 7 bases, and 8 bases had no gene match. CDR1 is SQVTM, CDR2 ANQGSEA, per germline. This CDR3 is 13 amino acids long. The CDR3 loop is CSAWTGFSTEAFF. CDR3 DNA: TGCAGCGCCTGGACAGGGTTTAGCACTGAAGCTTTCTTT.

A few counts support this clonotype. DNA of the CDR3: TGCGCCAGCAGATCAGCCGGTAGCGGGAGTATCAATGAGCAGTTCTTC. It translates to CASRSAGSGSINEQFF. The chain combines TRBV5-1 with TRBJ2-1; 9 bases fit TRBD2. Germline loops: CDR1 SGHRS, CDR2 YFSETQ. The V gene end was trimmed by 5 bases and the J gene end by 6 bases; junction bases not matched to a gene: 12. This CDR3 is 16 amino acids long.

This chain joins TRBV3-1 and TRBJ2-3, with 10 bases identical to TRBD2. The J segment lost 6 bases and the V segment lost 1 base, leaving 7 bases of the junction unmatched. Looked up from germline, CDR1 is LGHDT and CDR2 is YNNKEL (reference sequence). This CDR3 has 16 amino acids. The CDR3 loop is CASSQGTSGAGDTQYF. The CDR3 coding sequence is TGTGCCAGCAGCCAAGGGACTAGCGGAGCGGGGGATACGCAGTATTTT.

There are many counts of this clonotype. V usage is TRBV5-1 and J usage is TRBJ1-1; D unresolved. This CDR3 contains 12 residues. V lost 1 base to trimming and J lost 5 bases, with 6 bases between them. Germline CDR1 reads SGHRS; CDR2 reads YFSETQ. The CDR3 protein is CASSLQSTEAFF. DNA of the CDR3: TGCGCCAGCAGCTTGCAAAGTACTGAAGCTTTCTTT.

This clonotype was found a few times. J is TRBJ1-4 and V is TRBV7-9, with 7 bases fitting TRBD1. The CDR3 has 15 residues. V shed 6 bases and J 3 bases; nucleotides not matched to a gene: 7. The germline gives CDR1 SEHNR, CDR2 FQNEAQ (reference sequence). CDR3 sequence reads: CASRRGGQSNEKLFF. CDR3 coding DNA: TGTGCCAGCAGGCGCGGGGGACAGTCTAATGAAAAACTGTTTTTT.